The 17 T cell receptor beta chains given below trace back to one sample, sequenced in a study of blood T cell repertoires in COVID-19. Sequencing used immunoSEQ multiplex PCR; TCRdb keeps in-frame clones, though not all of them. Here the sample spans some 350,000 clones, approximately 87% being singletons. Sequenced input: PBMCs or T cells enriched from blood (not recorded which). The receptors were gathered from a woman aged 25 to 39 who had recovered from COVID-19.

The rearrangement uses TRBV5-1 and TRBJ1-6, with D unresolved. The CDR3 loop spans 23 amino acids. Trimming took off 1 base at V and 0 bases at J, with 29 bases between the two ends. Germline CDR1 SGHRS, CDR2 YFSETQ. CDR3 in DNA: TGCGCCAGCAGCTTGAAAATCGGGGTTTACGATACCCCTAACCGCTCCTATAATTCACCCCTCCACTTT. Protein sequence: CASSLKIGVYDTPNRSYNSPLHF. The variable domain in full, completed from reference TRBV5-1 and TRBJ1-6, reads KAGVTQTPRYLIKTRGQQVTLSCSPISGHRSVSWYQQTPGQGLQFLFEYFSETQRNKGNFPGRFSGRQFSNSRSEMNVSTLELGDSALYLCASSLKIGVYDTPNRSYNSPLHFGNGTRLTVT.

There are a few counts of this clone. The CDR3 DNA reads as TGTGCCAGTAGTTCTCGAGGACAGGCCGCTAAATACTATGGCTACACCTTC. Its protein is CASSSRGQAAKYYGYTF. The chain carries TRBV19 and TRBJ1-2; 7 nucleotides align to TRBD1. CDR1 is LNHDA and CDR2 is SQIVND in the germline V gene (reference sequence). The V and J ends lost 5 bases and 3 bases, in that order; junction bases with no gene match: 15. This CDR3 region has 17 residues.

This clone was found once. The chain employs TRBV2 and TRBJ2-1; D is unresolved. Germline CDR1 is SNHLY and CDR2 is FYNNEI. This CDR3 has 11 amino acids. Deletions cut 6 bases from V and 4 bases from J, with 4 bases between. This CDR3 reads CASSGYNEQFF. Written as DNA, the CDR3 is TGTGCCAGCAGCGGGTACAATGAGCAGTTCTTC.

The V and J genes are TRBV7-2 and TRBJ2-7; 11 nucleotides line up with TRBD2. The CDR3 contains 16 residues. V shed 5 bases and J 5 bases; nucleotides not matched to a gene: 11. The germline gives CDR1 SGHTA, CDR2 FQGNSA. The CDR3 nucleotides read TGTGCCAGCAGCCCCACTAGCGGGGGCCCCCTCCACGAGCAGTACTTC. Translating gives CASSPTSGGPLHEQYF. The full variable domain, with the rest looked up from reference TRBV7-2 and TRBJ2-7, is GAGVSQSPSNKVTEKGKDVELRCDPISGHTALYWYRQSLGQGLEFLIYFQGNSAPDKSGLPSDRFSAERTGGSVSTLTIQRTQQEDSAVYLCASSPTSGGPLHEQYFGPGTRLTVT.

Note on this clone: The same CDR3 can be traced to other DNA sequences in this sample. The rearrangement uses TRBV7-9 and TRBJ1-2; TRBD1 is a possible D gene (5 bases). Per the germline V gene, CDR1 is SEHNR and CDR2 is FQNEAQ (reference sequence). V was clipped by 1 base and J by 0 bases, with 6 bases between them. The CDR3 has 14 residues. The CDR3 coding sequence is TGTGCCAGCAGCTTAGACAGGTCTAACTATGGCTACACCTTC. Amino acids: CASSLDRSNYGYTF.

The rearrangement links TRBV7-6 to TRBJ1-3, with a tentative D call TRBD1 (6 bases). The CDR3 totals 17 residues. Between the trimmed V and J ends, which lost 5 bases and 0 bases, there was a span of 17 bases. Germline V CDR1 and CDR2: SGHVS, FNYEAQ. The CDR3 DNA reads TGTGCCAGCAGCCTGGGGGCACACCGGAGCTCTGGAAACACCATATATTTT. Translating gives CASSLGAHRSSGNTIYF.

This clone was observed a single time. CDR3 protein: CASSGQGVETQYF. The CDR3 DNA reads as TGTGCCAGCAGTGGACAGGGTGTGGAGACCCAGTACTTC. The chain joins TRBV12-3 or TRBV12-4 to TRBJ2-5, with TRBD1 identical over 8 bases. CDR3 length: 13 amino acids. V was pared by 5 bases and J by 5 bases, with 4 bases of the junction left unmatched.

This chain connects TRBV5-1 to TRBJ2-1, with 10 bases fitting TRBD2. CDR1 and CDR2 (germline): SGHRS, YFSETQ. The CDR3 contains 16 residues. The V and J ends lost 5 bases and 2 bases, in that order; junction bases with no gene match: 7. The CDR3 DNA is TGCGCCAGCAGGTTAGCGGGGGGAAACCCCTACAATGAGCAGTTCTTC. Its translation is CASRLAGGNPYNEQFF. Combining the CDR3 with reference TRBV5-1 and TRBJ2-1 gives the whole variable domain KAGVTQTPRYLIKTRGQQVTLSCSPISGHRSVSWYQQTPGQGLQFLFEYFSETQRNKGNFPGRFSGRQFSNSRSEMNVSTLELGDSALYLCASRLAGGNPYNEQFFGPGTRLTVL.

The chain is built from TRBV7-8 and TRBJ2-2; the D is unclear. Germline CDR1 is SGHVS and CDR2 is FQNEAQ. This CDR3 contains 14 residues. Trimming took off 3 bases at V and 4 bases at J, with 9 bases between the two ends. In nucleotides, the CDR3 is TGTGCCAGCAGCTTCCCCACAGCCACCGGGGAGCTGTTTTTT. Amino acids: CASSFPTATGELFF. Looking up the rest from reference TRBV7-8 and TRBJ2-2 gives the full variable domain: GAGVSQSPRYKVAKRGQDVALRCDPISGHVSLFWYQQALGQGPEFLTYFQNEAQLDKSGLPSDRFFAERPEGSVSTLKIQRTQQEDSAVYLCASSFPTATGELFFGEGSRLTVL.

This clone has just one count. The V and J genes are TRBV11-2 and TRBJ1-2; 7 bases agree with TRBD1. V shed 0 bases, J shed 6 bases, and the junction held 4 bases outside the gene matches. Germline CDR1 SGHAT, CDR2 FQNNGV. The CDR3 loop spans 14 amino acids. The CDR3 nucleotides read TGTGCCAGCAGCTTAGAAACAGGGGAGGATGGCTACACCTTC. Protein sequence: CASSLETGEDGYTF.

This chain links TRBV4-1 with TRBJ1-1; D remains ambiguous. The CDR3 is 14 residues long. CDR1 and CDR2 from the germline V gene are MGHRA and YSYEKL. Trimming stripped 3 bases from V and 1 base from J, with 9 bases between. The CDR3 protein is CASSQGSRNTEAFF. The CDR3 bases are TGCGCCAGCAGCCAGGGGAGCAGGAACACTGAAGCTTTCTTT.

The rearrangement uses TRBV6-5 and TRBJ1-1; the match to TRBD1 covers 8 bases. J was trimmed by 4 bases and V by 7 bases; bases with no gene match: 11. The CDR3 runs to 15 residues. Germline V CDR1 and CDR2: MNHEY, SVGAGI. The CDR3 loop reads CASNSINRGTTEAFF. The CDR3, as DNA: TGTGCCAGCAACTCAATTAACAGGGGGACCACTGAAGCTTTCTTT.

This chain's CDR3 is CASSPYRGRWEKLFF. Written as DNA, the CDR3 is TGTGCCAGCAGTCCATACAGGGGGCGGTGGGAAAAACTGTTTTTT. The chain links TRBV27 to TRBJ1-4, with 9 bases matching TRBD1. V shed 5 bases and J 8 bases; nucleotides not matched to a gene: 9. Germline-derived CDR1 and CDR2 are MNHEY and SMNVEV (reference sequence). This CDR3 region has 15 residues. Variable domain in full (rest from reference TRBV27 and TRBJ1-4): EAQVTQNPRYLITVTGKKLTVTCSQNMNHEYMSWYRQDPGLGLRQIYYSMNVEVTDKGDVPEGYKVSRKEKRNFPLILESPSPNQTSLYFCASSPYRGRWEKLFFGSGTQLSVL.

The chain links TRBV14 to TRBJ1-6, with D perhaps TRBD1 (6 bases). The CDR3 is 15 residues long. Trimming stripped 1 base from V and 8 bases from J, with 12 bases between. Per germline, CDR1 SGHDN and CDR2 FVKESK. The DNA for the CDR3 is TGTGCCAGCAGCCAAGGGACAGCCAGTTATTCACCCCTCCACTTT. This encodes CASSQGTASYSPLHF. Filled out from reference TRBV14 and TRBJ1-6, the complete variable domain reads EAGVTQFPSHSVIEKGQTVTLRCDPISGHDNLYWYRRVMGKEIKFLLHFVKESKQDESGMPNNRFLAERTGGTYSTLKVQPAELEDSGVYFCASSQGTASYSPLHFGNGTRLTVT.

This clone has just a few counts. The chain has TRBV7-9 and TRBJ1-2, with 7 bases that match TRBD1. Germline V CDR1 and CDR2: SEHNR, FQNEAQ (reference sequence). The CDR3 contains 12 residues. V lost 5 bases to trimming and J lost 8 bases; unmatched junction nucleotides: 5. CDR3 amino acids: CASSNAGGGYTF. In DNA form, the CDR3 reads TGTGCCAGCAGCAACGCAGGGGGAGGCTACACCTTC.

This clone was counted a single time. The CDR3 coding sequence is TGTGCCAGCAGCGACGTAGGGGGCGCGGGTGGCTACACCTTC. It yields the protein CASSDVGGAGGYTF. V usage is TRBV7-9 and J usage is TRBJ1-2, with 7 bases aligning to TRBD1. This CDR3 contains 14 residues. Germline CDR1 reads SEHNR; CDR2 reads FQNEAQ (reference sequence). The J segment lost 7 bases and the V segment lost 5 bases, leaving 10 bases of the junction unmatched.

This chain connects TRBV5-6 to TRBJ1-6; D is uncertain. The CDR3 loop spans 12 amino acids. CDR1 and CDR2 (germline): SGHDT, YYEEEE. V gave up 4 bases and J gave up 11 bases, with 10 bases separating them. The CDR3 nucleotides are TGTGCCAGCAGCGACCTTAGCACACCCCTCCACTTT. Protein sequence: CASSDLSTPLHF. The variable domain in full, with the rest retrieved from reference TRBV5-6 and TRBJ1-6, is DAGVTQSPTHLIKTRGQQVTLRCSPKSGHDTVSWYQQALGQGPQFIFQYYEEEERQRGNFPDRFSGHQFPNYSSELNVNALLLGDSALYLCASSDLSTPLHFGNGTRLTVT.